This T cell receptor (beta chain) was recorded in a study of T cells in Graves' hyperthyroidism and ophthalmopathy (dated by TCRdb to about 2019). General notes on the study: Peripheral blood was collected at initial diagnosis, before any treatment. After blood sampling, hyperthyroidism patients were treated with methimazole at a starting dose of 30 mg daily, and ophthalmopathy patients were treated with high-dose intravenous methylprednisolone. Whether ophthalmopathy could be predicted prospectively was tested in an independent validation cohort made up of roughly 19 hyperthyroidism patients plus 17 patients who later progressed to ophthalmopathy. The paper describes TCR Vbeta CDR3 sequencing of around 140 peripheral blood samples, made up of some 42 ophthalmopathy patients, around 73 hyperthyroidism patients and some 17 progressor patients. For training and testing, the 100 or so patients in the discovery cohort were randomly divided in a 7:3 ratio. TCR V-J signatures able to tell the groups apart were searched for in a discovery cohort of 90 to 100 patients, of whom more than 40 had Graves' ophthalmopathy and 55 to 65 had stable Graves' hyperthyroidism. In six Graves' hyperthyroidism patients, the study also compared T-cell repertoires from thyroid tissue with T-cell repertoires from blood. Study-wide findings and limitations: A model built on a 13 V-J signature distinguished ophthalmopathy from stable hyperthyroidism, reaching around 88% sensitivity and about 81% specificity in cross-validation and 80%/75% in testing. No statistical method was used to fix the sample size in advance, and group allocation was not hidden from the investigators. In validation, the model predicted progression to ophthalmopathy a median of about 5.9 months before onset, with about 71% sensitivity and 72.22% specificity. Blood samples also contained most of the expanded thyroid clonotypes (frequency above 0.001), which suggests that blood repertoires may reflect thyroid immune responses.

The TCR beta CDR3 regions were amplified from RNA transcripts. The TCR CDR3 was subjected to a first round of RT-PCR using the HTBI primer set and the Qiagen OneStep RT-PCR kit. A second multiplex PCR round built the libraries, followed by size selection and purification. Paired-end sequencing of the libraries was performed with 100 bp reads on an Illumina HiSeq2000. Per the source publication's procedure: SOAPnuke was used to process the raw data, with reads discarded if the reads contained adapters or uncalled bases, had a mean Phred below 15, or lacked an exact constant-primer or identifier match. High-quality paired reads were merged using COPE v1.2.5, and each unique nucleotide sequence was defined as a clonotype. MiTCR v1.1 was used to align the clonotypes against IMGT TRBV, TRBD and TRBJ reference segments. The analysis included only V-J combinations with a frequency above 0.0001, which together covered over 98% of the repertoires. A TCS score was defined as the ratio of F50 (clonal expansion) to E x V (chaos), with BLOSUM62-based TCRdist applied between CDR3 peptides within each V-J. Welch's t-statistics and random forest reduced roughly 500 V-J features to some 14, which were used in a naive Bayes classifier (R e1071). The similarity between thyroid and blood repertoires was quantified using the Morisita-Horn index. Using fastp trimming at Q25 and MiXCR clonotype assembly, TCRdb reanalyzed the public sequencing data and kept in-frame beta chains. All rows with the same CDR3 protein become a single entry with the most common DNA and genes. TCRdb assigned the V and J calls; the authors' analysis was not used. This sample comprises roughly 840,000 distinct CDR3 sequences, 35% to 45% of them detected only once. The top ten clonotypes cover more than 7% of the sample.

CDR1 and CDR2 are read off the germline V gene (reference sequence) as LNHNV and YYDKDF. Clipping removes 7 bases from V and 7 bases from J, with 13 as the unmatched junction base count. Counted from cysteine to phenylalanine, this CDR3 has 15 amino acids. The entry retains the CDR3 DNA only, 45 bases that are in frame from base 1. This clonotype was counted ten times or more. Its antigen is still unknown. The input lacks base qualities; no much larger clone sits a single base away. Graves' hyperthyroidism was defined as stable when no progression to ophthalmopathy occurred over 18 months of follow-up. Hyperthyroidism patients were newly diagnosed, had a disease duration of under 2 months, and were aged 18 to 65 years. Exclusion was applied to patients with uncontrolled infections, other autoimmune diseases, pregnancy or lactation. Diagnoses relied on clinical symptoms, serum thyroxine and TRAb, thyroid ultrasound and orbital computed tomography. Ficoll-Paque density gradient centrifugation was used to isolate PBMCs from around 10 ml of fresh peripheral blood. Trizol reagent was used to extract total RNA, and RNA quality was then checked on an Agilent 2100 Bioanalyzer.

The chain was built from TRBV15 and TRBJ1-1; TRBD1 agrees with 9 junctional bases. Source material: blood. This receptor was obtained from a man between 18 and 29 years old with Graves' hyperthyroidism. The encoded CDR3 is CATNLDRGLSGEAFF. The DNA sequence is TGTGCCACCAACCTAGACAGGGGGTTGAGCGGTGAAGCTTTCTTT.